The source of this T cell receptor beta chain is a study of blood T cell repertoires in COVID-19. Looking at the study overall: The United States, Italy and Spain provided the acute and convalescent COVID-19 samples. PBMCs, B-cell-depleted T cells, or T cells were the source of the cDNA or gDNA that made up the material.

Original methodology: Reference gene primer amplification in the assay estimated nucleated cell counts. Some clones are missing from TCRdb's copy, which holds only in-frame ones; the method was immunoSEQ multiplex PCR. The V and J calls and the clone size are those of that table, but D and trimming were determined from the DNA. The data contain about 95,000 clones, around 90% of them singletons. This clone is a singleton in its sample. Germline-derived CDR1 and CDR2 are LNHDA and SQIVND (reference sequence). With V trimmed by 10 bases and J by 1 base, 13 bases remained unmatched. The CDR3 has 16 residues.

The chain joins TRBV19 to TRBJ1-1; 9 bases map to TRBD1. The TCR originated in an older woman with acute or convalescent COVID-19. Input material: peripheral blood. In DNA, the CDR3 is TGTGCCACCGTCATCCGACAGGGGGGTTCGAACACTGAAGCTTTCTTT. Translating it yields CATVIRQGGSNTEAFF.